The 9 T cell receptor beta chains listed next were all sequenced from one sample in a study of cytomegalovirus exposure and HLA in healthy donors. The assay was immunoSEQ multiplex PCR, and TCRdb's table has in-frame clones only and misses some. The table lists 330,000 or so clones, about nine tenths of them singletons. The sequencing sample was made of PBMCs. The origin of the receptors is a young woman in good health and CMV-seronegative.

The chain has TRBV6-6 and TRBJ2-7; TRBD1 agrees at 8 bases. The J segment lost 2 bases and the V segment lost 5 bases, leaving 5 bases of the junction unmatched. This CDR3 is 14 amino acids long. Per the germline V gene, CDR1 is MNHNY and CDR2 is SVGAGI (reference sequence). In nucleotides, the CDR3 is TGTGCCAGCAGTGACCGGACAGGGACCTACGAGCAGTACTTC. As protein: CASSDRTGTYEQYF.

The chain is built from TRBV2 and TRBJ1-2, with D perhaps matching TRBD1 (6 bases). Germline V CDR1 and CDR2: SNHLY, FYNNEI. This CDR3 has 11 amino acids. V lost 7 bases, J lost 5 bases, and 8 bases lay in between. Written as DNA, the CDR3 is TGTGCCAGCAAGGGGGTTTATGGCTACACCTTC. Translation: CASKGVYGYTF.

CDR3 sequence (DNA): TGCGCCAGCAGCACCTCGGACAGTATAAATGGCTACACCTTC. The encoded protein is CASSTSDSINGYTF. The chain employs TRBV5-1 and TRBJ1-2, with a possible D match to TRBD1 (6 bases). Trimming took 4 bases from V and 6 from J, leaving 16 bases between them. Germline V lookup: CDR1 SGHRS, CDR2 YFSETQ. The CDR3 loop spans 14 amino acids.

The chain links TRBV9 to TRBJ2-1; the match to TRBD2 covers 10 bases. The CDR3 spans 16 residues. Germline loops: CDR1 SGDLS, CDR2 YYNGEE. V was pared by 1 base and J by 6 bases, with 7 bases of the junction left unmatched. The CDR3 loop reads CASSVLSSGSSNEQFF. The CDR3 DNA follows: TGTGCCAGCAGCGTACTCTCTAGCGGGAGTTCCAATGAGCAGTTCTTC.

This chain links TRBV12-2 with TRBJ2-7; the table's D call, TRBD2, has no DNA check behind it. TRBV12-2 is deemed a pseudogene. The CDR3 consists of 16 residues. The CDR3 sequence is CAIPHKGRDYSYEQYF. Here the CDR3 DNA reads TGTGCAATCCCTCATAAGGGGCGGGATTACTCCTACGAGCAGTACTTC.

The gene calls are TRBV4-1 and TRBJ1-1; TRBD1 matches at 7 bases. The CDR3 is made up of 15 amino acids. The germline V gene encodes CDR1 MGHRA and CDR2 YSYEKL. The ends lost 7 bases at V and 3 bases at J; junction bases unmatched: 11. CDR3: CASIRLGGRDTEAFF. The CDR3, as DNA: TGCGCCAGCATCCGCCTAGGGGGCCGGGACACTGAAGCTTTCTTT.

This sequence joins TRBV4-3 and TRBJ2-6; D may be TRBD1 (5 bases). V was cut by 0 bases and J by 0 bases, with 15 bases left in between. The germline CDR1 and CDR2 sequences are LGHNA and YSLEER. The CDR3 sequence is 19 residues long. CDR3 DNA: TGCGCCAGCAGCCAAGACCTTGACAGTCCTCCCTCTGGGGCCAACGTCCTGACTTTC. It encodes CASSQDLDSPPSGANVLTF.

The gene calls are TRBV18 and TRBJ2-7; maybe TRBD2 (5 bases). CDR1 and CDR2 from the germline V gene are KGHSH and LQKENI. This CDR3 is built from 13 residues. V was trimmed by 3 bases and J by 6 bases, leaving 12 bases between them. The CDR3 DNA reads TGTGCCAGCTCACCCGCGCTTGAGGGCGAGCAGTACTTC. Encoded protein: CASSPALEGEQYF.

The chain has TRBV27 and TRBJ1-5; D gene unclear. The CDR3 runs 13 residues. Per germline, CDR1 MNHEY and CDR2 SMNVEV (reference sequence). The V and J ends lost 1 base and 3 bases respectively, with 4 bases between them. The CDR3, as DNA: TGTGCCAGCAGTTTATACTTCAATCAGCCCCAGCATTTT. This encodes CASSLYFNQPQHF.